This TCR beta chain was obtained from a study of tumor-infiltrating lymphocytes in oesophageal squamous cell carcinoma. Per the germline V gene, CDR1 is SGHTA and CDR2 is FQGNSA. With termini counted, the CDR3 has 18 amino acids. In TCRdb, the PCR reads were re-called with MiXCR into one record per CDR3 protein. The sample has roughly 15,000 distinct CDR3 sequences, approximately 50% seen once; the top ten hold 11% to 15%. This clonotype was observed a few times. Here the CDR3 omits its conserved ending phenylalanine or tryptophan, so a read error is the likely source. It is unclear where the CDR3 begins or ends on the DNA, so no DNA is shown, and the CDR3 is as TCRdb lists it.

The sample taken for sequencing was blood. This clonotype originated in a male donor with esophageal squamous cell carcinoma. The gene calls are TRBV7-2 and TRBJ1-1. This chain's CDR3 is CASSPETRDGATSSTSGQ.